The entry that follows covers one T cell receptor (beta chain) sequence. Data came from immunoSEQ multiplex PCR; TCRdb stores just in-frame clones and leaves some out. The table has 500,000 to 750,000 clones, roughly 88% seen once. The record originates from a study of shared T cell receptors in the human thymus. V dropped 7 bases and J dropped 3; count of bases not matched to a gene: 4. The CDR3 covers 13 residues. Germline V gene sequence: CDR1 SQVTM, CDR2 ANQGSEA. These same records also appear under a second study, on human thymus T cells. That paper states: Resections obtained during corrective heart surgery supplied the thymus tissue. Across thymic and blood repertoires, the usage of V and J genes appeared to be biased.

Source material: thymocytes. The clonotype originates from a boy younger than two with a congenital heart defect. V and J are TRBV29-1 and TRBJ2-4; 9 bases are a match to TRBD1. The CDR3 here is CSAQDRGKNIQYF. For the CDR3, the DNA is TGCAGCGCCCAGGACAGGGGCAAAAACATTCAGTACTTC.